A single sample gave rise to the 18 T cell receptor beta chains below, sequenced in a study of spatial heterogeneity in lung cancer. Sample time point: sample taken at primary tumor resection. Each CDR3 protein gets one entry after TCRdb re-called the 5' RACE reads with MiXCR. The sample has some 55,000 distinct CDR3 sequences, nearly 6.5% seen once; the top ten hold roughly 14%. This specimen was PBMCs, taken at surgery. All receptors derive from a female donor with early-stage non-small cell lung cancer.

Written as DNA, the CDR3 is TGTGCCAGCAGCCAAGCCGAGACAGGGCACACCGGGGAGCTGTTTTTT. Encoded protein: CASSQAETGHTGELFF. The chain has TRBV3-1 and TRBJ2-2; TRBD1 matches 7 bases. Germline trimming cut 1 base from V and 3 bases from J; bases unmatched to any gene: 5. The CDR3 runs to 16 residues. The germline V gene has CDR1 LGHDT and CDR2 YNNKEL (reference sequence).

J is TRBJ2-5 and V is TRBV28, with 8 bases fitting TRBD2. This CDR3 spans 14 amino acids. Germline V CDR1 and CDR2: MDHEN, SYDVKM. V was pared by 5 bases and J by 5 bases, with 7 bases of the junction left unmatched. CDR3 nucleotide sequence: TGTGCCAGCAGTCCGGGGGGGAGCGAGGAGACCCAGTACTTC. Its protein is CASSPGGSEETQYF.

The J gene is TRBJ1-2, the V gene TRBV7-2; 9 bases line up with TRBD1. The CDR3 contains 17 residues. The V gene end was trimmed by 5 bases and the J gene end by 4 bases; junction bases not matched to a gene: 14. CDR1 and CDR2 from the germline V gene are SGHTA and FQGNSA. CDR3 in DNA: TGTGCCAGCAGCCCCCAGACGGACAGGGGATCCTTCTATGGCTACACCTTC. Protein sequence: CASSPQTDRGSFYGYTF.

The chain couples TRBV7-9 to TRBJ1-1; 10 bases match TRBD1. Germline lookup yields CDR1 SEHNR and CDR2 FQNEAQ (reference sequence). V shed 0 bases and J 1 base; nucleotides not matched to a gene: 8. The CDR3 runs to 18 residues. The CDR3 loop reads CASSLAFQTGGRNTEAFF. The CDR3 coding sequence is TGTGCCAGCAGCTTAGCGTTTCAGACAGGGGGCAGGAACACTGAAGCTTTCTTT.

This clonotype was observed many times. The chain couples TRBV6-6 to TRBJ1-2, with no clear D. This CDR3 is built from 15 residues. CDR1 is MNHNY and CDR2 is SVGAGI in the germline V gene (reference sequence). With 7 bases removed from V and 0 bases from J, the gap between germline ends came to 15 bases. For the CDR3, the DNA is TGTGCCAGCACCGAGGCCGGACGGGCTAACTATGGCTACACCTTC. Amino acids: CASTEAGRANYGYTF.

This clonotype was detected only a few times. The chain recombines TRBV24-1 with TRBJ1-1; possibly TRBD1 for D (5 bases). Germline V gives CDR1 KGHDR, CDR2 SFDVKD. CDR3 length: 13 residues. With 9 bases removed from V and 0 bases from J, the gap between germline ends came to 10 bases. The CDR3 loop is CATQGEMNTEAFF. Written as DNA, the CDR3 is TGTGCCACCCAGGGAGAAATGAACACTGAAGCTTTCTTT.

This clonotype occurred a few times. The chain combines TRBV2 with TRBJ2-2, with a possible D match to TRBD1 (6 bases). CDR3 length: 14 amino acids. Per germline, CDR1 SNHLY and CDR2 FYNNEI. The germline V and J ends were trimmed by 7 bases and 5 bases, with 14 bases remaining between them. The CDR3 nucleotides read TGTGCCAGCACCGGACAGACAGCAACCGGGGAGCTGTTTTTT. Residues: CASTGQTATGELFF.

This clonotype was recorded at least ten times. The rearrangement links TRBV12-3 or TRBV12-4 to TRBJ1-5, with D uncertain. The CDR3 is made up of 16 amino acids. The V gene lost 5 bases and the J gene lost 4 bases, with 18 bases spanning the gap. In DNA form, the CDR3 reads TGTGCCAGCAGTCCTTGGAGACGCGGAGCGAATCAGCCCCAGCATTTT. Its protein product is CASSPWRRGANQPQHF.

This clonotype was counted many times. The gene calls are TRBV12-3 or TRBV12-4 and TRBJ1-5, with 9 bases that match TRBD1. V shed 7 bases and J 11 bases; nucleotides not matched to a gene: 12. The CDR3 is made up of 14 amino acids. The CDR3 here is CASKTGQGSSTQHF. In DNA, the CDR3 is TGTGCCAGCAAGACGGGACAGGGCTCTTCAACCCAGCATTTT.

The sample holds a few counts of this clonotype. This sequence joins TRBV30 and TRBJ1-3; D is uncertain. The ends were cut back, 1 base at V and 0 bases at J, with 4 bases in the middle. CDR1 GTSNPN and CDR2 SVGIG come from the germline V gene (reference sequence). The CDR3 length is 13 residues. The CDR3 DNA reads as TGTGCCTGGAGTGGCTTCTCTGGAAACACCATATATTTT. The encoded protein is CAWSGFSGNTIYF. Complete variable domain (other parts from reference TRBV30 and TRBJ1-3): SQTIHQWPATLVQPVGSPLSLECTVEGTSNPNLYWYRQAAGRGLQLLFYSVGIGQISSEVPQNLSASRPQDRQFILSSKKLLLSDSGFYLCAWSGFSGNTIYFGEGSWLTVV.

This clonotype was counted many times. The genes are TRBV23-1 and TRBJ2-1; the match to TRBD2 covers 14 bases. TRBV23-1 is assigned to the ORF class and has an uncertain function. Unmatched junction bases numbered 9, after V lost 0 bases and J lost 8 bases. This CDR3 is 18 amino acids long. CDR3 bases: TGCGCCAGCAGTCAATCAGGACTAGCGGGGGGACTGAGGGATGAGCAGTTCTTC. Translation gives CASSQSGLAGGLRDEQFF.

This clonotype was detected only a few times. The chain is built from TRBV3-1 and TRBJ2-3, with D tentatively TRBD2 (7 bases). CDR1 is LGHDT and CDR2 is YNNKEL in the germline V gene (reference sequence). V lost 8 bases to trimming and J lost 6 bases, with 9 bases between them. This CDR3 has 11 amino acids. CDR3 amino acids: CASGRGDTQYF. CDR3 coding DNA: TGTGCCAGCGGGAGGGGGGATACGCAGTATTTT.

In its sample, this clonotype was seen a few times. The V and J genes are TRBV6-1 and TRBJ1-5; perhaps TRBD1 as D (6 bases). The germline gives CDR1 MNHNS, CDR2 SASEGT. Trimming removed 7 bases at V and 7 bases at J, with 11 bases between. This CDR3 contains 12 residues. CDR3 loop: CASNNRVQPQHF. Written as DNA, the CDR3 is TGTGCCAGCAATAACAGGGTCCAGCCCCAGCATTTT.

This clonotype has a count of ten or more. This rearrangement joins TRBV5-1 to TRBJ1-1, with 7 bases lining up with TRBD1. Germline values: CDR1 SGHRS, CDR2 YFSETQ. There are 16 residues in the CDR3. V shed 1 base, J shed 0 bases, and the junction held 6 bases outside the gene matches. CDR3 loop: CASSLQGGSMNTEAFF. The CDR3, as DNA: TGCGCCAGCAGCTTGCAGGGGGGCTCTATGAACACTGAAGCTTTCTTT. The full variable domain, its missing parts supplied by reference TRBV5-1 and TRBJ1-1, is KAGVTQTPRYLIKTRGQQVTLSCSPISGHRSVSWYQQTPGQGLQFLFEYFSETQRNKGNFPGRFSGRQFSNSRSEMNVSTLELGDSALYLCASSLQGGSMNTEAFFGQGTRLTVV.

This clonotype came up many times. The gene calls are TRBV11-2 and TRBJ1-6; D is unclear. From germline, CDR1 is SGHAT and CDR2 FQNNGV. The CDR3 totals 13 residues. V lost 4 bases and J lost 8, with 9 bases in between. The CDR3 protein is CASSSAGDSPLHF. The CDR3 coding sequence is TGTGCCAGCAGCTCAGCGGGCGATTCACCCCTCCACTTT.

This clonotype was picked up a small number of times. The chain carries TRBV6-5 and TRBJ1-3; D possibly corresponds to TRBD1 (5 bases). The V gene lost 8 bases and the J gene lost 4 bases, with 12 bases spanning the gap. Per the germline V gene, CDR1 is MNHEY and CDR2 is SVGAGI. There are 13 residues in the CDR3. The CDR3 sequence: CASWGLGGNTIYF. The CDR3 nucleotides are TGTGCCAGCTGGGGCCTAGGGGGAAACACCATATATTTT.

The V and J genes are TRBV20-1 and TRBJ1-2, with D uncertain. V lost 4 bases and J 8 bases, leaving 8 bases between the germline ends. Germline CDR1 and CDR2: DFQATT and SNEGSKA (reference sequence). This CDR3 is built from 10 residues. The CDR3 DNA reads TGCAGTGCTATCCTGGGGGGCTACACCTTC. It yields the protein CSAILGGYTF.

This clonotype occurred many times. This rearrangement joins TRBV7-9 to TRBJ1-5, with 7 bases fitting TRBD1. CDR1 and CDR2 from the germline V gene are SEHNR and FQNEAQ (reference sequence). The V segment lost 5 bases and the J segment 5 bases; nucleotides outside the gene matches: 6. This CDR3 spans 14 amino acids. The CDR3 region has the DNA TGTGCCAGCAGCCCTACAGGGGTAGATCAGCCCCAGCATTTT. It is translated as CASSPTGVDQPQHF.